This TCR beta chain was captured in a study of T-cell reconstitution after alpha-beta-depleted transplantation in children (dated by TCRdb to 2016 to 2018). As for the study more broadly: Using TCR repertoire profiling, the study quantitatively followed how T-cell immune reconstitution unfolded in children after TCRalphabeta/CD19-depleted allogeneic hematopoietic cell transplantation.

Library construction relied on PCR. Reads for this sample came from an Illumina HiSeq 2500. TCR libraries were prepared with molecular barcoding, using unique molecular identifiers to normalize TCRbeta repertoire quantification. The public reads were run again by TCRdb, first through fastp at Q25 and then through MiXCR, and only productive beta chains were kept. Every distinct CDR3 protein forms one entry, paired with its most common genes and DNA. For this sample there are about 200,000 distinct CDR3 sequences; 6.3% appear just once. The ten largest make up approximately 4.1% of the sample. General conclusions and limits of the study: Over the following months the frequencies of hyperexpanded clones went down, and after one year T-cell counts and TCRbeta diversity were mostly credited to newly produced T cells. About two months after transplant, the apparently early recovery of alphabetaT-cell counts reportedly depended on just several hundred clones that had expanded rapidly and came from non-depleted graft cells. In some patients, the high TCRbeta diversity seen at day 60 was put down to recipient T cells and intrathymic progenitors that had survived conditioning.

In light of the paper, this sample's treatment or condition label describes: allogeneic hematopoietic cell transplantation with graft depleted of TCRalphabeta T cells and CD19 B cells. The transplant recipients were children given TCRalphabeta/CD19-depleted allogeneic hematopoietic cell grafts. CDR1 MDHEN and CDR2 SYDVKM were looked up in the germline V gene. The CDR3 sequence holds 17 residues, the cysteine and phenylalanine included. Left in the record is the CDR3 DNA by itself, 51 bases read in frame from the first base. Between the V and J ends, shortened by 3 bases and 0 bases respectively, the junction contains 15 bases. This clonotype came up many times. The specificity of this receptor is unknown. No base quality values were provided; no much bigger clone lies one nucleotide off.

The sample was PBMCs, taken before TCRalphabeta/CD19-depleted stem cell transplant. In this chain, TRBV28 is recombined with TRBJ2-4; the D gene identity is not certain. This receptor was identified in a girl under three years old with combined immunodeficiency, due to receive a stem cell transplant. DNA sequence: TGTGCCAGCAGTTTTCCCCGAGACCTACTAGCCAAAAACATTCAGTACTTC. It codes for CASSFPRDLLAKNIQYF.